This T cell receptor beta chain was captured in a study of beta chain features in type 1 diabetes. V trimming: 7 bases; J trimming: 6 bases; junction bases outside the gene matches: 5. The V gene's germline CDR1 is SNHLY and CDR2 FYNNEI. CDR3 length: 13 amino acids. Worth noting for this clone: Its matching antigen is unknown.

Reverse transcribing all isolated RNA meant expressed TCRB transcripts were sequenced. Produced via immunoSEQ multiplex PCR; TCRdb's table is partial and in-frame only. The data hold 50,000 to 70,000 clones, with around 56% observed a single time. Points from the study as a whole: For Type 1 diabetes patients, all four CD4+ subsets carried TCRB CDR3s that were moderately but significantly shorter.

This receptor was obtained from a woman aged 40 to 55 with type 1 diabetes. The chain has TRBV2 and TRBJ2-7; 11 nucleotides align to TRBD2. Sequencing was carried out using Tregs from blood. The CDR3 sequence: CASKLAGGSEQYF. CDR3 coding DNA: TGTGCCAGCAAGCTAGCGGGAGGATCCGAGCAGTACTTC.